This entry features one T cell receptor (beta chain) sequence. This sample was included in a study of shared clonotypes between healthy human individuals. At the level of the study: The plates for each donor numbered three CD4 naive, three CD4 memory, two CD8 naive and one CD8 memory.

TCRdb's table, derived via immunoSEQ multiplex PCR, lists solely in-frame clones and lacks some. The top ten hold roughly 0.42% of the sample, which has roughly 1.5 million clones, 95% to 99% seen once. J lost 3 bases, V lost 4 bases, and 11 bases had no gene match. This CDR3 is built from 17 residues. Germline loops: CDR1 ENHRY, CDR2 SYGVKD. The V and J genes are TRBV10-3 and TRBJ2-2, with 7 bases identical to TRBD1. The sequence was collected from a man aged 30 to 39 in good health. The sequencing sample was made of naive CD4+ T cells sorted from blood. Described subset: CD45RA+ positively selected. This CDR3 reads CAISALYRGADTGELFF. The CDR3 nucleotides read TGTGCCATCAGTGCCCTATACAGGGGCGCGGACACCGGGGAGCTGTTTTTT.